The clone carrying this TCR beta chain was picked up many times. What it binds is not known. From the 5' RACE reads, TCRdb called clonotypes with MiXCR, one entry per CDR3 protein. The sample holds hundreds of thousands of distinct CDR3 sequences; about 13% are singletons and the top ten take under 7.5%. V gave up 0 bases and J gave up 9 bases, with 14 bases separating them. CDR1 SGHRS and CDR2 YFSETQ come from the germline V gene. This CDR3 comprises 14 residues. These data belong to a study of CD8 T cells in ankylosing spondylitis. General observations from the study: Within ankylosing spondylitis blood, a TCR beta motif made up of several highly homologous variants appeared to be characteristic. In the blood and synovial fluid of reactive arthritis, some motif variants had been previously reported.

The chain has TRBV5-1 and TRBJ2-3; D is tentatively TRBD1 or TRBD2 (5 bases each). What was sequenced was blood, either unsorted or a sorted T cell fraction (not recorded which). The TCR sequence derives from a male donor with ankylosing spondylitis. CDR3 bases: TGCGCCAGCAGCTTGGCCGGGACCTCCGAGACGCAGTATTTT. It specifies CASSLAGTSETQYF.